This TCR beta chain was documented in a study of T-cell memory formation after mild COVID-19. Overall study: TCR clustering was largely donor specific. Study conclusions and caveats: Some SARS-CoV-2-responding clones were already detected in memory before infection. Those CD4+ clones that contracted were mainly in CM and EM (CD8+ ones in EMRA). Second-wave clones reaching peak frequency on day 37 lacked confirmed SARS-CoV-2 specificity.

Germline V gives CDR1 ENHRY, CDR2 SYGVKD. Trimming took off 7 bases at V and 1 base at J, with 10 bases between the two ends. This CDR3 comprises 13 residues. MiXCR, applied by TCRdb to the 5' RACE reads, yields one record per CDR3 protein. The sample records fewer than 110,000 distinct CDR3 sequences, roughly an eighth being singletons. This clonotype was observed at least ten times. The antigen is undetermined. This sequence originates from a young man who had mild COVID-19 (a few samples of this study predate the infection). Cell type and time point are not known. V gene TRBV10-3 combines with J gene TRBJ2-5; tentative D call: TRBD1 (6 bases). Sequenced: PBMCs or a T cell subset sorted from them (not recorded which). CDR3 nucleotide sequence: TGTGCCATCATGACGGACAGCCAAGAGACCCAGTACTTC. This translates into CAIMTDSQETQYF.